These 14 T cell receptor beta chains originate from one sample sequenced in a study of blood T cell repertoires in COVID-19. Repertoires were generated with immunoSEQ multiplex PCR, while TCRdb's copy carries only in-frame clones and drops some. The data show under 75,000 clones, roughly 87% seen once. The source material was peripheral blood. The receptor set was obtained from a woman aged 18-30 years with acute or convalescent COVID-19.

Only a few counts were recorded for this clone. V and J are TRBV4-1 and TRBJ2-5; possible D gene TRBD2, 6 bases. Per germline, CDR1 MGHRA and CDR2 YSYEKL. Between the trimmed V and J ends, which lost 0 bases and 2 bases, there was a span of 13 bases. This CDR3 region has 16 residues. Written as DNA, the CDR3 is TGCGCCAGCAGCCAAGAGAGGAGGGATCCTCAAGAGACCCAGTACTTC. This sequence encodes CASSQERRDPQETQYF.

This clone was found once. V gene TRBV25-1 combines with J gene TRBJ2-7; 7 bases align to TRBD1. The CDR3 totals 13 residues. Trimming took 6 bases from V and 5 from J; bases not matched to a gene: 7. Germline CDR1 MGHDK, CDR2 SYGVNS. Here the CDR3 reads CASSLQGSDEQYF. CDR3 nucleotides: TGTGCCAGCAGCCTACAGGGGAGCGACGAGCAGTACTTC.

A few counts support this clone. The chain uses TRBV2 and TRBJ1-4; unclear D gene. Trimming pared 10 bases from V and 8 bases from J, leaving 11 bases between. Germline V gives CDR1 SNHLY, CDR2 FYNNEI. The CDR3 covers 11 residues. CDR3 nucleotide sequence: TGTGCCACATCCGGAGGGGAAAAACTGTTTTTT. Its protein product is CATSGGEKLFF.

This chain links TRBV5-6 with TRBJ2-3, with D possibly matching TRBD2 (6 bases). The ends were cut back, 4 bases at V and 9 bases at J, with 15 bases in the middle. The CDR3 totals 13 residues. Germline CDR1 reads SGHDT; CDR2 reads YYEEEE. CDR3 sequence reads: CASSLVGGRTQYF. The CDR3 region has the DNA TGTGCCAGCAGCCTGGTGGGGGGTCGGACGCAGTATTTT.

V usage is TRBV6-5 and J usage is TRBJ2-1, with TRBD2 matching over 15 bases. J gave up 8 bases and V 6 bases, and 5 bases lay outside the gene matches. Germline V lookup: CDR1 MNHEY, CDR2 SVGAGI. The CDR3 has 15 residues. CDR3 sequence: CASSRTSGGVDEQFF. The CDR3 bases are TGTGCCAGCAGCCGGACTAGCGGGGGGGTAGATGAGCAGTTCTTC.

The chain has TRBV6-2 or TRBV6-3 and TRBJ2-1; a weak D match, TRBD1 (5 bases). The CDR3 sequence is 16 residues long. V lost 0 bases, J lost 5 bases, and 14 bases lay in between. The germline CDR1 and CDR2 sequences are MNHEY and SVGEGT. CDR3 DNA sequence: TGTGCCAGCAGTTACTCGGCAGGGCTCCAAAACAATGAGCAGTTCTTC. Its translation: CASSYSAGLQNNEQFF.

The chain has TRBV7-2 and TRBJ1-1; 9 bases map to TRBD1. The germline V gene has CDR1 SGHTA and CDR2 FQGNSA. The CDR3 has 15 residues. The V gene end was trimmed by 1 base and the J gene end by 6 bases; junction bases not matched to a gene: 6. CDR3 sequence: CASSLGTGVFPEAFF. For the CDR3, the DNA is TGTGCCAGCAGCTTAGGGACAGGGGTGTTCCCTGAAGCTTTCTTT.

The rearrangement links TRBV5-1 to TRBJ2-3, with 11 positions matching TRBD1. Germline CDR1 SGHRS, CDR2 YFSETQ. The CDR3 is 16 amino acids. Losses at the gene ends were 0 bases for V and 0 bases for J; bases not matched to a gene: 0. The CDR3 protein is CASSLGDRGSTDTQYF. The CDR3 region has the DNA TGCGCCAGCAGCTTGGGGGACAGGGGGAGCACAGATACGCAGTATTTT.

This chain joins TRBV6-5 and TRBJ1-1, with D perhaps matching TRBD1 (5 bases). The germline V and J ends were trimmed by 7 bases and 4 bases, with 13 bases remaining between them. The germline V gene encodes CDR1 MNHEY and CDR2 SVGAGI. This CDR3 region has 13 residues. CDR3 sequence: CASNAGKLTEAFF. The CDR3, as DNA: TGTGCCAGCAACGCAGGGAAGCTCACTGAAGCTTTCTTT.

This clone was seen a few times. The chain has TRBV15 and TRBJ2-7; 9 positions match TRBD2. Trimming cost V 3 bases and J 2 bases; bases outside gene matches: 11. CDR1 and CDR2 (germline): LNHNV, YYDKDF (reference sequence). The CDR3 is made up of 17 amino acids. In nucleotides, the CDR3 is TGTGCCACCAGCAGCGCCAGTACTAGCGGGCCAACCTACGAGCAGTACTTC. Protein sequence: CATSSASTSGPTYEQYF.

The rearrangement uses TRBV7-9 and TRBJ1-2, with D perhaps matching TRBD1 (6 bases). Germline V gene lookup returns CDR1 SEHNR and CDR2 FQNEAQ (reference sequence). Trimming took off 5 bases at V and 0 bases at J, with 22 bases between the two ends. This CDR3 has 18 amino acids. CDR3 DNA: TGTGCCAGCAGCAAATCCATATTGACAGGCGACGCTAACTATGGCTACACCTTC. Its translation: CASSKSILTGDANYGYTF. Full variable domain (outside the CDR3, taken from reference TRBV7-9 and TRBJ1-2): DTGVSQNPRHKITKRGQNVTFRCDPISEHNRLYWYRQTLGQGPEFLTYFQNEAQLEKSRLLSDRFSAERPKGSFSTLEIQRTEQGDSAMYLCASSKSILTGDANYGYTFGSGTRLTVV.

This chain joins TRBV11-2 and TRBJ2-7; 10 bases are a match to TRBD1. CDR3 length: 19 amino acids. Trimming removed 3 bases from V and 0 bases from J; junction bases left unmatched: 14. The germline V gene has CDR1 SGHAT and CDR2 FQNNGV. The CDR3 sequence: CASSFGQGGSFTSSYEQYF. CDR3 DNA sequence: TGTGCCAGCAGCTTTGGACAGGGGGGTTCCTTTACGAGCTCCTACGAGCAGTACTTC.

The chain joins TRBV5-6 to TRBJ1-2; D is ambiguous. V lost 0 bases and J 2 bases, leaving 8 bases between the germline ends. This CDR3 has 14 amino acids. Germline CDR1 is SGHDT and CDR2 is YYEEEE. The CDR3, as DNA: TGTGCCAGCAGCTTGGACAGTCAGAACTATGGCTACACCTTC. This codes for CASSLDSQNYGYTF.

The genes are TRBV2 and TRBJ1-6; D might be TRBD1 (5 bases). The CDR3 length is 14 residues. CDR1 SNHLY and CDR2 FYNNEI come from the germline V gene. V was cut by 6 bases and J by 6 bases, with 12 bases left in between. The CDR3 DNA sequence: TGTGCCAGCAGCAGCGGGGGGATTAATTCACCCCTCCACTTT. It yields the protein CASSSGGINSPLHF.